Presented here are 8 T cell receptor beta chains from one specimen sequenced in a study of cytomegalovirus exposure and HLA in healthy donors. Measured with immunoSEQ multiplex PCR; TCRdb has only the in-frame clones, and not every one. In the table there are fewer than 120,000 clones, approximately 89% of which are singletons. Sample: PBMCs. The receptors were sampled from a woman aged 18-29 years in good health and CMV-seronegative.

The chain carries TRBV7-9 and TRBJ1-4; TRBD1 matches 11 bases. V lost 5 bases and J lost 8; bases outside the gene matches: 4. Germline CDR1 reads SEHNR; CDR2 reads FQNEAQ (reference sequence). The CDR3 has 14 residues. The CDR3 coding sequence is TGTGCCAGCAGCCTGGGACAGGGGGACGAAAAACTGTTTTTT. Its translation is CASSLGQGDEKLFF.

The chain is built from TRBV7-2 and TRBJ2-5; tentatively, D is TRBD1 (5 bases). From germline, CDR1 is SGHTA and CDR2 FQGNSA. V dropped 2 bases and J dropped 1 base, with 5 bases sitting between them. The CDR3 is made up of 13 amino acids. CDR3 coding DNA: TGTGCCAGCAGCTTACAGGGCCAAGAGACCCAGTACTTC. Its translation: CASSLQGQETQYF.

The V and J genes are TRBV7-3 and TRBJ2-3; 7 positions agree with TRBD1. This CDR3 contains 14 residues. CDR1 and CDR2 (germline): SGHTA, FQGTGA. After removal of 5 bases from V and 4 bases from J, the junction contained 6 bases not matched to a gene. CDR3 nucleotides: TGTGCCAGCAGCCTACTACAGGGGCCAGATACGCAGTATTTT. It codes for CASSLLQGPDTQYF.

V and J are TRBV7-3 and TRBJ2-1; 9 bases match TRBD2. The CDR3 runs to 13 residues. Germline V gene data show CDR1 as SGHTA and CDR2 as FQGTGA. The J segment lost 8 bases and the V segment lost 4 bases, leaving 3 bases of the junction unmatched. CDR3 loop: CASSSRTSDEQFF. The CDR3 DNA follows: TGTGCCAGCAGCTCGAGGACTAGCGATGAGCAGTTCTTC.

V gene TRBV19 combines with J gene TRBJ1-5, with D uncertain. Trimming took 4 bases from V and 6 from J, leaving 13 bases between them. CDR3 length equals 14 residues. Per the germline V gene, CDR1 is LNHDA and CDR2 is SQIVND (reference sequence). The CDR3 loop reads CASSNGVAGQPQHF. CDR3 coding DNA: TGTGCCAGTAGTAACGGGGTGGCAGGTCAGCCCCAGCATTTT.

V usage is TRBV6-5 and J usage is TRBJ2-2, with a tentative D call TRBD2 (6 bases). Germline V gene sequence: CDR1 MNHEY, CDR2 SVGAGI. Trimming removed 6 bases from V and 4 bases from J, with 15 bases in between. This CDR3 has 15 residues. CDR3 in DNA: TGTGCCAGCAGAAGGGGTCTGGGGGGCACCGGGGAGCTGTTTTTT. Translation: CASRRGLGGTGELFF.

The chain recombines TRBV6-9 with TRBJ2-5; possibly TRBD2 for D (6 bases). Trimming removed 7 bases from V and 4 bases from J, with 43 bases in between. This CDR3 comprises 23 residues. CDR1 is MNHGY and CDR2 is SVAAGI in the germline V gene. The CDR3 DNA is TGTGCCAGCAAGGAAGTGACAGCAGTTAAAATCCCCCTCCCCGGGAAGCGGGCAGAGACCCAGTACTTC. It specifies CASKEVTAVKIPLPGKRAETQYF.

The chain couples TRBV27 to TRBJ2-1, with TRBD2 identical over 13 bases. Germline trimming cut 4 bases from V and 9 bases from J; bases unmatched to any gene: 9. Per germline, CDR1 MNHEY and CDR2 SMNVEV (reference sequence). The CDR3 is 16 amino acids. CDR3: CASSYGLAGASGEQFF. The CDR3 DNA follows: TGTGCCAGCAGTTACGGACTAGCGGGAGCCTCCGGTGAGCAGTTCTTC.